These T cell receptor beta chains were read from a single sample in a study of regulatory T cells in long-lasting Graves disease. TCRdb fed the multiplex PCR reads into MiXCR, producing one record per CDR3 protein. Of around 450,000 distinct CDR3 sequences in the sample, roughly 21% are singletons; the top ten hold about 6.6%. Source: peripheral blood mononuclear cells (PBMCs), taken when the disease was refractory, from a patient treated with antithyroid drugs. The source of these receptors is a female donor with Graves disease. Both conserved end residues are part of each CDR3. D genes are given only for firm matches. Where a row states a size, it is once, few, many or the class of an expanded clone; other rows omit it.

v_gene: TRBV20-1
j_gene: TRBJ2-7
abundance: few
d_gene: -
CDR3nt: TGCAGTGCCTCAGGCGCCGAGCAGTACTTC
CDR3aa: CSASGAEQYF

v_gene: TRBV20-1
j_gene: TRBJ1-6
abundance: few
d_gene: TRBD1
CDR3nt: TGCAGTGCCCCCGGGACAGACAGCTCCTATAATTCACCCCTCCACTTT
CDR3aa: CSAPGTDSSYNSPLHF

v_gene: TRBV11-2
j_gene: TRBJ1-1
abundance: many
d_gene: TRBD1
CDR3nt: TGTGCCAGCAGCTTAGCCTCCCCTCGACAGGGGTACACTGAAGCTTTCTTT
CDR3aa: CASSLASPRQGYTEAFF

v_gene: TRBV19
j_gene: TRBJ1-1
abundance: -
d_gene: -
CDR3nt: TGTGCCAGTAGTTCTCGAGGGAGGGGCCGGAACACTGAAGCTTTCTTT
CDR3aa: CASSSRGRGRNTEAFF

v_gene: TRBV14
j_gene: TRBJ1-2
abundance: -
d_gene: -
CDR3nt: TGTGCCAGCAGCCAAGGTTGGGGTGACTATGGCTACACCTTC
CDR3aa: CASSQGWGDYGYTF

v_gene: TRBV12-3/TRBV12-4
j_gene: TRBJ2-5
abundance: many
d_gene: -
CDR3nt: TGTGCCAGCAGTTTAAGGCTCAGCCAAGAGACCCAGTACTTC
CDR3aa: CASSLRLSQETQYF

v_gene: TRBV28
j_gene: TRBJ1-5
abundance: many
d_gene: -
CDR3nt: TGTGCCAGCAGTTTGGGGGGAACCAGGGATCCCCAGCATTTT
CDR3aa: CASSLGGTRDPQHF

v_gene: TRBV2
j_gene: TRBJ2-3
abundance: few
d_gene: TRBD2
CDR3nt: TGTGCCAGCAGTCCACTAGCGGGGGGCACAGATACGCAGTATTTT
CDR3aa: CASSPLAGGTDTQYF

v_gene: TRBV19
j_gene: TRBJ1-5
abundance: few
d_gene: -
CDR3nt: TGTGCCAGTAGTATACTGAATAGCAATCAGCCCCAGCATTTT
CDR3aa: CASSILNSNQPQHF

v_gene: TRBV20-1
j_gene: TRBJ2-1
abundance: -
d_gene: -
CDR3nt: TGCAGTGCTATGGGCAATCCTGAGCAGTTCTTC
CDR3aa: CSAMGNPEQFF

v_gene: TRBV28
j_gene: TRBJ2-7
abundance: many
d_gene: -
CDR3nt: TGTGCCAGCAGTCCCCCGGGTTGGCCGAACTACGAGCAGTACTTC
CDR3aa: CASSPPGWPNYEQYF

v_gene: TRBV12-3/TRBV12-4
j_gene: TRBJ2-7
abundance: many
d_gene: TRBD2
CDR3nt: TGTGCCAGCGGTACTAGCGGAAGCTCCTACGAGCAGTACTTC
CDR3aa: CASGTSGSSYEQYF

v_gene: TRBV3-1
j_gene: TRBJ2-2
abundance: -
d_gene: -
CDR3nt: TGTGCCAGCAGCCATGGGAGCTTCTCAACCGGGGAGCTGTTTTTT
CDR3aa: CASSHGSFSTGELFF

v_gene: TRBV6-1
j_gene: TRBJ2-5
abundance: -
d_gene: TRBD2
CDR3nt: TGTGCCAGCAGTATGACTAGCGGGGGGGTAGAGACCCAGTACTTC
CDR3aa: CASSMTSGGVETQYF

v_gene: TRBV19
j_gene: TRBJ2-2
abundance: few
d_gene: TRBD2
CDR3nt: TGTGCCAGTAGGGGTGGTGGTAGCGGGATGAACACCGGGGAGCTGTTTTTT
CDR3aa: CASRGGGSGMNTGELFF

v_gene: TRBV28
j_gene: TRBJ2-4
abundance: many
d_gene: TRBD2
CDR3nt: TGTGCCAGCAGTTTAGGCGGGGGATTCAAAAACATTCAGTACTTC
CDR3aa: CASSLGGGFKNIQYF

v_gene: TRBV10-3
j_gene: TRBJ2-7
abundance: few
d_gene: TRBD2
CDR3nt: TGTGCCAGCAGTGAAGTGATTGGCTCACTAGCGTGCGAGCAGTACTTC
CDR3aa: CASSEVIGSLACEQYF

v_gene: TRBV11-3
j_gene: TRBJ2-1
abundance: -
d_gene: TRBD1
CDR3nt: TGTGCCAGCAGCCCCCGGGACAGGGAATGGAATGAGCAGTTCTTC
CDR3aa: CASSPRDREWNEQFF

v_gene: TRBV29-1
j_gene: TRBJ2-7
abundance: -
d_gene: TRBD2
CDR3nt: TGCAGCGTTCTTGGGGTAGCGGGAACCGGGGCCTCCTACGAGCAGTACTTC
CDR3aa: CSVLGVAGTGASYEQYF

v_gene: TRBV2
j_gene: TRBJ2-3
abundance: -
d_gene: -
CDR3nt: TGTGCCAGCAGTGAAGACCAGTCAGGCGTAGATACGCAGTATTTT
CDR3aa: CASSEDQSGVDTQYF

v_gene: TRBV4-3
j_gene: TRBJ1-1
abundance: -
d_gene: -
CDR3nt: TGCGCCAGCAGCCAAGATGATCAGAGAATGAACACTGAAGCTTTCTTT
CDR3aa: CASSQDDQRMNTEAFF

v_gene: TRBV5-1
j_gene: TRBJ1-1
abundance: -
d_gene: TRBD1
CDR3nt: TGCGCCAGCAGCTCGAGGGGGCAGTTGGACACTGAAGCTTTCTTT
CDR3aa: CASSSRGQLDTEAFF

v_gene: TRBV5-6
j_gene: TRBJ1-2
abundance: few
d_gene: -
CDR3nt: TGTGCCAGCAGCCTCTCTTGGTATGGCTACACCTTC
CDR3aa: CASSLSWYGYTF

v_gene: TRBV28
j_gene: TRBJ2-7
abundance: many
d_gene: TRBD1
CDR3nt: TGTGCCAGCAGTTCGGACAGGGGGTCGATCTTCGCCTACGAGCAGTACTTC
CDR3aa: CASSSDRGSIFAYEQYF

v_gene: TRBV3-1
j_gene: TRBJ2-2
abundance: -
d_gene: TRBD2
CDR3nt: TGTGCCAGCAGCCAAGAAACAGCGGGAGGTTTCTACGGGGAGCTGTTTTTT
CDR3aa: CASSQETAGGFYGELFF

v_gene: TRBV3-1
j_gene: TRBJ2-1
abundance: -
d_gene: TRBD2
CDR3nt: TGTGCCAGCAGCCAAGAGGGGTCTAGCGGCTTGTGGGGTGAGCAGTTCTTC
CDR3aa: CASSQEGSSGLWGEQFF

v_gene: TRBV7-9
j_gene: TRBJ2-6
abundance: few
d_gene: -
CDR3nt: TGTGCCAGCAGCCCGAGGGGAGTCTCTGGGGCCAACGTCCTGACTTTC
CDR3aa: CASSPRGVSGANVLTF

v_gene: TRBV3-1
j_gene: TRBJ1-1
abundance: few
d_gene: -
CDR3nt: TGTGCCAGCAGCCCGACCCGACAGGATCGCATGAACACTGAAGCTTTCTTT
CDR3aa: CASSPTRQDRMNTEAFF

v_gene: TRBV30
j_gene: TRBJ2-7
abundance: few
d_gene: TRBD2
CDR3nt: TGTGCCTGGAGGGCACCCGGGACTAGGCCCGAGCAGTACTTC
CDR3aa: CAWRAPGTRPEQYF

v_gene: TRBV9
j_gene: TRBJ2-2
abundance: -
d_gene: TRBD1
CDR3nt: TGTGCCAGCAGCGTAGGGGGGACAGCCAACACCGGGGAGCTGTTTTTT
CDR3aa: CASSVGGTANTGELFF

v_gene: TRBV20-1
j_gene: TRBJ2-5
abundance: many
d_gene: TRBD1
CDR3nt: TGCAGTGCTAGCGGAAGGACAGGGGCCGAAGAGACCCAGTACTTC
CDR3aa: CSASGRTGAEETQYF

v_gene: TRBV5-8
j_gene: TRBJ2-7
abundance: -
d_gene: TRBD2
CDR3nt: TGTGCCAGCAGCCGCCCGGGACTAGCCGCCTACGAGCAGTACTTC
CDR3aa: CASSRPGLAAYEQYF

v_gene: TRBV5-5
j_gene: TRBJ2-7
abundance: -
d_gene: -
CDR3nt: TGTGCCAGCAGCTGGAGCACTCGAACCCCGCCCTCGTCCGACGAGCAGTACTTC
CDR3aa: CASSWSTRTPPSSDEQYF

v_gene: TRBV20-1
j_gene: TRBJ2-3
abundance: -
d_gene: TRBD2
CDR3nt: TGCAGTGCTAGAGGGAGCGGGAGGGCCCTCGCGGCAGATACGCAGTATTTT
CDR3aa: CSARGSGRALAADTQYF